This T cell receptor beta chain was retrieved from a study of T cells in Graves' hyperthyroidism and ophthalmopathy. Amplification of TCR beta CDR3 regions was performed using RNA transcripts as template. During a first-round RT-PCR of the TCR CDR3, the HTBI primer set was used. TCRdb independently ran MiXCR on the multiplex PCR reads; one entry per CDR3 protein. Among approximately 430,000 distinct CDR3 sequences, roughly 15% were seen once, and the ten largest hold approximately 13%. Fresh peripheral blood, roughly 9.3 ml, was the source of the PBMCs. Study observations and caveats: The model forecast ophthalmopathy, anticipating it by a median around 6.5 months before onset. Among thyroid clonotypes expanded above 0.001, most also appeared in blood.

About this clonotype: Its antigen is unidentified. One base away lies a much larger clone, so this may be a sequencing read error.

This CDR3 spans 14 amino acids. Germline CDR1 reads KGHDR; CDR2 reads SFDVKD. Sequencing used blood. The source is a young man with Graves' ophthalmopathy. The chain joins TRBV24-1 to TRBJ2-2, with D maybe TRBD2 (6 bases). CDR3 bases: TGTGCCACCAGTGTTACCTTAAACACCGGGGGGCTGTTTTTT. This encodes CATSVTLNTGGLFF.